The sequence of this T cell receptor (beta chain) was determined in a study of blood T cell repertoires in COVID-19. Whole-study context: Acute and convalescent COVID-19 samples came from the United States, Italy and Spain. Sources were T cells, B-cell-depleted T cells, or PBMCs; the material itself was cDNA or gDNA.

CDR3 length: 16 amino acids. Deletions cut 5 bases from V and 0 bases from J, with 14 bases between. The V gene's germline CDR1 is LNHDA and CDR2 SQIVND (reference sequence). This clone was observed a single time. In the authors' workflow: Reference gene primers were amplified, and this amplification served to estimate nucleated cell counts. This table comes from immunoSEQ multiplex PCR, and its TCRdb copy is limited to in-frame clones, with some not included. V and J calls and clone size follow that table, whereas D and trimming were derived from the DNA. The sample carries 150,000 to 180,000 clones, roughly 80% recorded once.

The receptor was derived from a woman aged 60-75 years with acute or convalescent COVID-19. Material: peripheral blood. The V and J genes are TRBV19 and TRBJ2-1; D may be TRBD1 (6 bases). The CDR3 DNA is TGTGCCAGTAGTGCCCTAACAGGGAGCTCCTACAATGAGCAGTTCTTC. Translation: CASSALTGSSYNEQFF.